This T cell receptor beta chain appears in the sequencing data of a study of blood T cell repertoires in COVID-19. About the study: Spain, Italy and the United States supplied samples that represented acute and convalescent COVID-19. From T cells, B-cell-depleted T cells, or PBMCs came the material, which was cDNA or gDNA.

Sequencing used immunoSEQ multiplex PCR; TCRdb keeps in-frame clones, though not all of them. This repertoire shows 70,000 to 100,000 clones, 88% found once; its top ten account for around 40%. Germline lookup yields CDR1 SGDLS and CDR2 YYNGEE. The CDR3 covers 16 residues. Trimming took 1 base from V and 7 from J, leaving 18 bases between them. What was sequenced was peripheral blood. The chain links TRBV9 to TRBJ2-1; tentatively, D is TRBD2 (6 bases). This clonotype was sampled from a human donor in a cohort sampled during active COVID-19. Written as DNA, the CDR3 is TGTGCCAGCAGCGTACAGACTAGTCTTGTGGGGAATGAGCAGTTCTTC. Translating it yields CASSVQTSLVGNEQFF.